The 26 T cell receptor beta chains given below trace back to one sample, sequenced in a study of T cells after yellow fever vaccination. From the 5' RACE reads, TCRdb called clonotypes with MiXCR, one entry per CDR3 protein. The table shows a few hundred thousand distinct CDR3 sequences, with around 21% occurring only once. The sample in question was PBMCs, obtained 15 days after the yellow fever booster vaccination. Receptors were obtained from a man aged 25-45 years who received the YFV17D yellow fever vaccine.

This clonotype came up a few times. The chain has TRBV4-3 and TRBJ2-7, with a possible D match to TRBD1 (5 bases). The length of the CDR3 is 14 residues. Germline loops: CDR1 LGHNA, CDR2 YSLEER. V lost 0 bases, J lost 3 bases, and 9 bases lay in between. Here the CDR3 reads CASSQDPGRYEQYF. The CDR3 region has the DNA TGCGCCAGCAGCCAAGATCCAGGGCGCTACGAGCAGTACTTC.

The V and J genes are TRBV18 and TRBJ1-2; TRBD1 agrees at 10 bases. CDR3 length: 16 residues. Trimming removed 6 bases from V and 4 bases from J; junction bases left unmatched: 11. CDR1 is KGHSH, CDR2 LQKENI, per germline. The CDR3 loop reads CASSEGQGPRSYGYTF. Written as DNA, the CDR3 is TGTGCCAGCTCCGAGGGACAGGGGCCCCGGAGCTATGGCTACACCTTC.

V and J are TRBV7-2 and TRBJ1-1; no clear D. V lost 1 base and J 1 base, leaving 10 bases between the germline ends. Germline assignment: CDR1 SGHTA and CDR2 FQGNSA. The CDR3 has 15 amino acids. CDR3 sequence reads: CASSLVWSKNTEAFF. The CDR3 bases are TGTGCCAGCAGCTTAGTTTGGTCCAAGAACACTGAAGCTTTCTTT. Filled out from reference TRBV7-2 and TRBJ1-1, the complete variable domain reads GAGVSQSPSNKVTEKGKDVELRCDPISGHTALYWYRQSLGQGLEFLIYFQGNSAPDKSGLPSDRFSAERTGGSVSTLTIQRTQQEDSAVYLCASSLVWSKNTEAFFGQGTRLTVV.

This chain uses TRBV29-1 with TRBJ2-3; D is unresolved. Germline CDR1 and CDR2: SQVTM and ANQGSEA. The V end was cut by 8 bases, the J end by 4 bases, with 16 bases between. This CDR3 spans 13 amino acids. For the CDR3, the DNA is TGCAGCCCCCGGATGGCTGGGGCAGATACGCAGTATTTT. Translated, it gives CSPRMAGADTQYF.

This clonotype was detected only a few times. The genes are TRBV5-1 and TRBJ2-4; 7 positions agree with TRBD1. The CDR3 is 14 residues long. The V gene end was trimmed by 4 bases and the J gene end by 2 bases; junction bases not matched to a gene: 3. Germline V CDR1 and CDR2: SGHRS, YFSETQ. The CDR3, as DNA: TGCGCCAGCAGCCAGACAGGGACCAAAAACATTCAGTACTTC. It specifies CASSQTGTKNIQYF.

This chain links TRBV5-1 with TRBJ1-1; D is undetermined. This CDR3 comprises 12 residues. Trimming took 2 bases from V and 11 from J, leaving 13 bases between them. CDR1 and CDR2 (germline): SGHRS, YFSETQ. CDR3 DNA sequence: TGCGCCAGCAGCTTCAAAGGAACCGGGGCTTTCTTT. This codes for CASSFKGTGAFF.

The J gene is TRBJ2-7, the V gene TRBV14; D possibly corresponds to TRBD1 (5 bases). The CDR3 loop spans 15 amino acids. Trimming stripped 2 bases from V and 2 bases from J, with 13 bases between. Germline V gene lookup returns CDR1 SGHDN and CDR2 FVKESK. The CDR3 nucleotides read TGTGCCAGCAGCCAACTGTCGGCAGGGACCTACGAGCAGTACTTC. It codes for CASSQLSAGTYEQYF. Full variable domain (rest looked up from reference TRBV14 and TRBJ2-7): EAGVTQFPSHSVIEKGQTVTLRCDPISGHDNLYWYRRVMGKEIKFLLHFVKESKQDESGMPNNRFLAERTGGTYSTLKVQPAELEDSGVYFCASSQLSAGTYEQYFGPGTRLTVT.

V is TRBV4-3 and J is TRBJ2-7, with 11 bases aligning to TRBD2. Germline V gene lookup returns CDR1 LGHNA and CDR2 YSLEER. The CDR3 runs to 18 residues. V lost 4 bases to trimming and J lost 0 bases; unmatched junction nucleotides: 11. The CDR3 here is CASSLGLAGTLSSYEQYF. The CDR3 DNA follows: TGCGCCAGCAGCCTCGGACTAGCGGGTACCTTGAGCTCCTACGAGCAGTACTTC.

The CDR3 here is CASRSYSEQYF. The CDR3 DNA sequence: TGCGCCAGCAGATCTTACTCCGAGCAGTACTTC. The rearrangement joins TRBV10-2 to TRBJ2-7, with no clear D. Germline CDR1 reads WSHSY; CDR2 reads SAAADI. V was trimmed by 6 bases and J by 6 bases, leaving 9 bases between them. The CDR3 spans 11 residues.

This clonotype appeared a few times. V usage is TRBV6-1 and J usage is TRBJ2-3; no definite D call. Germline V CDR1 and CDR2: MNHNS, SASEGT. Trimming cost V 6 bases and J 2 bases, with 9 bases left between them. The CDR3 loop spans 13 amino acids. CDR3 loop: CASRTTYTDTQYF. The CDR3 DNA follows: TGTGCCAGCAGGACGACGTACACAGATACGCAGTATTTT.

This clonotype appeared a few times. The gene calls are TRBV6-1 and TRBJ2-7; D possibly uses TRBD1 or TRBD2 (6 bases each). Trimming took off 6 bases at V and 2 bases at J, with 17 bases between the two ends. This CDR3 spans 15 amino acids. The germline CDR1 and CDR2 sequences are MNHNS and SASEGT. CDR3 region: CASSSRGAGTYEQYF. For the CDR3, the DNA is TGTGCCAGCAGCTCGAGGGGGGCTGGAACCTACGAGCAGTACTTC.

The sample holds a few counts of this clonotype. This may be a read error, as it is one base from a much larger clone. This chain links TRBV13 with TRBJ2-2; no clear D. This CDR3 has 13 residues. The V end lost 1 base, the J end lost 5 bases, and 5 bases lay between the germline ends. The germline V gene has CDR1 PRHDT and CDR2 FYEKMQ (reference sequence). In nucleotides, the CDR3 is TGTGCCAGCAGCTTAGAGGATACCGGGGAGCTGTTTTTT. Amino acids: CASSLEDTGELFF.

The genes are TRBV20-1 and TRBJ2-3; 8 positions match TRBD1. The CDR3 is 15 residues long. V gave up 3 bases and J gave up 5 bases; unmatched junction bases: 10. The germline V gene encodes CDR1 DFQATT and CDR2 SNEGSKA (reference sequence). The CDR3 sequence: CSASDRGSGRDTQYF. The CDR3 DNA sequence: TGCAGTGCTAGTGACAGGGGATCTGGTCGAGATACGCAGTATTTT.

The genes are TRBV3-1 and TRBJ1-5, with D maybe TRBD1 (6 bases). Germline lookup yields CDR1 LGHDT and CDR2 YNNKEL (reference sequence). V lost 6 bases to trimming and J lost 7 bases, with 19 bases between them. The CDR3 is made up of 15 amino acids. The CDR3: CASSPDSLGRQPQHF. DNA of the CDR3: TGTGCCAGCAGTCCGGACAGCCTAGGGCGGCAGCCCCAGCATTTT. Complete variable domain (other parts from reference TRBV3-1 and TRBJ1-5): DTAVSQTPKYLVTQMGNDKSIKCEQNLGHDTMYWYKQDSKKFLKIMFSYNNKELIINETVPNRFSPKSPDKAHLNLHINSLELGDSAVYFCASSPDSLGRQPQHFGDGTRLSIL.

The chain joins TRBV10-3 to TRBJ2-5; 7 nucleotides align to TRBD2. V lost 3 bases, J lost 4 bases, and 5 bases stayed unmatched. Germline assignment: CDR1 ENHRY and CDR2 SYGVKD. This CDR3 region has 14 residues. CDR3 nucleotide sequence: TGTGCCATCAGTGACGGGGAGGGAGTAGAGACCCAGTACTTC. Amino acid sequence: CAISDGEGVETQYF.

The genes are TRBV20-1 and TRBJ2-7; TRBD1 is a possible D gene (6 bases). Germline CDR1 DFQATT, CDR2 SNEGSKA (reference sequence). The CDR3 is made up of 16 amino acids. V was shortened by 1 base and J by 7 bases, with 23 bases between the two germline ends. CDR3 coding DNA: TGCAGTGCTAGAGTTCAAGTGGACAGCGGACGGATAGAGCAGTACTTC. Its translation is CSARVQVDSGRIEQYF.

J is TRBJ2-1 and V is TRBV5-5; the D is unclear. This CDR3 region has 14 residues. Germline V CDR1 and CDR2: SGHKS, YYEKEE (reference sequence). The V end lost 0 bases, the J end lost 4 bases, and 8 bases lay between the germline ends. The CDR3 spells CASSLDSAYNEQFF. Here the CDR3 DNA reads TGTGCCAGCAGCTTGGATTCGGCTTACAATGAGCAGTTCTTC.

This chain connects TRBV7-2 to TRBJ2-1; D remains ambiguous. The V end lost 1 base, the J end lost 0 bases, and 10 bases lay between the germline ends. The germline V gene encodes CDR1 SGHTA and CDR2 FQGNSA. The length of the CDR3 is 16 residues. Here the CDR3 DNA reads TGTGCCAGCAGCTTAGTTGGTCAGGCCTCCTACAATGAGCAGTTCTTC. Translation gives CASSLVGQASYNEQFF.

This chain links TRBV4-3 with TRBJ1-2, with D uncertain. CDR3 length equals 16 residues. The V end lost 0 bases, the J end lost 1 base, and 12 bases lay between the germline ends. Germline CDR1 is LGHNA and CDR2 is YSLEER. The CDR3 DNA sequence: TGCGCCAGCAGCCAAGATCCCCGGCAATTTAACTATGGCTACACCTTC. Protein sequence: CASSQDPRQFNYGYTF.

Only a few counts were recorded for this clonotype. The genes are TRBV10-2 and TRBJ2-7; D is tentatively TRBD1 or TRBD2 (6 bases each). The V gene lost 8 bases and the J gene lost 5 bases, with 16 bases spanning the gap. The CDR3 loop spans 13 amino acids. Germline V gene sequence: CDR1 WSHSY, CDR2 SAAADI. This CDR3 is CASGYGQRDEQYF. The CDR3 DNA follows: TGCGCCAGCGGGTACGGACAGCGGGACGAGCAGTACTTC.

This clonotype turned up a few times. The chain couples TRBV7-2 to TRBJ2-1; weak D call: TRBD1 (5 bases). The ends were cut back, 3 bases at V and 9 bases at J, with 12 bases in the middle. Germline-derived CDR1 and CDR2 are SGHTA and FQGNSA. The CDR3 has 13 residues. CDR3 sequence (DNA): TGTGCCAGCAGCTTCGGGCGGCAGGGTGAGCAGTTCTTC. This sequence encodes CASSFGRQGEQFF.

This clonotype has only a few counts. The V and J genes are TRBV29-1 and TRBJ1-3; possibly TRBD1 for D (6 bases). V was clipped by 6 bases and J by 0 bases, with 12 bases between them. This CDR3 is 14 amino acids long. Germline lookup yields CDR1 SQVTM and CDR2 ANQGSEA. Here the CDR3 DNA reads TGCAGCGTCCGCACAGGGATCTCTGGAAACACCATATATTTT. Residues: CSVRTGISGNTIYF.

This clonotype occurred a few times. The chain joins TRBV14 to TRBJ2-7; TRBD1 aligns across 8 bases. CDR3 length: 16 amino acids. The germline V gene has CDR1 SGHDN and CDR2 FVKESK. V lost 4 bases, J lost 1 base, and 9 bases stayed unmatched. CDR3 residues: CASSLEGTGRSYEQYF. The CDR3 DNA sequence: TGTGCCAGCAGCCTGGAAGGGACAGGCCGATCCTACGAGCAGTACTTC.

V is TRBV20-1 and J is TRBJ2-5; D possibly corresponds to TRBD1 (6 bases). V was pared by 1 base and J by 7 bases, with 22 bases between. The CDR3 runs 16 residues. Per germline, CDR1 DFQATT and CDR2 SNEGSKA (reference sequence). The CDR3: CSARAHGLQGFGTQYF. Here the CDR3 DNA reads TGCAGTGCTAGAGCCCATGGGCTACAGGGTTTCGGGACCCAGTACTTC.

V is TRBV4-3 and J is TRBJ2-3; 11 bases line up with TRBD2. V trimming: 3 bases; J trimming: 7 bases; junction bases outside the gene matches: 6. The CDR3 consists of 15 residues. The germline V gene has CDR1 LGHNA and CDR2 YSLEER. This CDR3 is CASSQGGTSGNTQYF. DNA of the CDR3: TGCGCCAGCAGCCAGGGGGGGACTAGCGGAAATACGCAGTATTTT.

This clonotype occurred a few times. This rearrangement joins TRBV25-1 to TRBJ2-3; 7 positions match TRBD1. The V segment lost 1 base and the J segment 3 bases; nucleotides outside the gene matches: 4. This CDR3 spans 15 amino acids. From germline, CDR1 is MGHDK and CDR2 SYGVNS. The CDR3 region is CASSELGTVTDTQYF. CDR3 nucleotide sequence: TGTGCCAGCAGTGAATTGGGGACAGTTACAGATACGCAGTATTTT.